The entry below gives a single T cell receptor (beta chain) sequence along with its context. Its cognate antigen is unknown. The sample comes from a study of blood T cell dynamics during melanoma immunotherapy. Time point described: pre-treatment baseline. Sequencing was performed with immunoSEQ multiplex PCR; in TCRdb, only in-frame clones are kept and a portion is missing. The sample contains about 13,000 clones, 86% of which appear only once. The CDR3 is made up of 19 amino acids. Germline CDR1 MNHEY, CDR2 SMNVEV (reference sequence). Trimming stripped 3 bases from V and 0 bases from J, with 18 bases between. The study, taken as a whole, reports: PBMC repertoires of eventual disease-control patients split at W3 into clonality or diversity gains.

The sample consisted of blood, taken from a patient treated with checkpoint blockade. The receptor was derived from a human donor with melanoma. The V call is TRBV27, the J call TRBJ1-6; D is possibly TRBD1 (6 bases). CDR3 residues: CASSFGTLGRSSYNSPLHF. Here the CDR3 DNA reads TGTGCCAGCAGTTTTGGGACACTCGGGAGGAGCTCCTATAATTCACCCCTCCACTTT.